This TCR beta chain was captured by sequencing in a study of resident and recirculating memory T cells in vitiligo. Looking at the study overall: Shave-biopsy epidermis from lesional and nonlesional skin was sequenced alongside PBMCs. The study, taken as a whole, reports: No unique dominant TCR clone was found in vitiligo lesions. Non-conserved TCRs across sites and patients suggested distinct clones per lesion.

The CDR3 is 18 residues long. Looked up from germline, CDR1 is SGHKS and CDR2 is YYEKEE (reference sequence). V was cut by 3 bases and J by 0 bases, with 19 bases left in between. No change in lesions over the prior 6 months defined stable disease. This table comes from immunoSEQ multiplex PCR, and its TCRdb copy is limited to in-frame clones, with some not included. The sample includes 65,000 to 80,000 clones, 92% of them seen just once. As concerns this clone: No antigen is known for it.

The sequence was obtained from a male donor with vitiligo. Sequencing was performed on blood. The V and J genes are TRBV5-5 and TRBJ1-5; a possible D gene is TRBD1 (5 bases). CDR3 region: CASSYRQSNLGSNQPQHF. The CDR3 DNA is TGTGCCAGCAGCTACAGACAGTCCAATTTAGGTAGCAATCAGCCCCAGCATTTT. The variable domain in full, with the rest retrieved from reference TRBV5-5 and TRBJ1-5, is DAGVTQSPTHLIKTRGQQVTLRCSPISGHKSVSWYQQVLGQGPQFIFQYYEKEERGRGNFPDRFSARQFPNYSSELNVNALLLGDSALYLCASSYRQSNLGSNQPQHFGDGTRLSIL.